One T cell receptor beta chain is described in this entry. The target antigen is unknown. The data derive from a study of T cells after yellow fever vaccination. Study results and limitations: Abundant clonotypes (contaminants from the bulk population) could be present in FACS-sorted repertoires. Weaker, the secondary response had a peak occurring faster, on day 5 versus 15. Some clonotypes, a small share, were shared between CD4 and CD8 compartments.

The authors made TCR cDNA by 5'RACE template switching, adding a universal primer site and UMIs. TCRdb analysed the 5' RACE reads with MiXCR anew, one entry per CDR3 protein. The table has a few hundred thousand distinct CDR3 sequences, 10% to 15% seen once. The CDR3 is 12 residues long. With V trimmed by 2 bases and J by 15 bases, 5 bases remained unmatched. The chain joins TRBV12-3 or TRBV12-4 to TRBJ2-1; 9 positions agree with TRBD1. The sequence derives from a man aged 25-45 years who received the YFV17D yellow fever vaccine. This sample comprised CD4+ T cells sorted from PBMCs, obtained 45 days after the yellow fever booster vaccination. The CDR3 DNA reads TGTGCCAGCAGTTTAACCGGGACAGGGCTGTTCTTC. The encoded protein is CASSLTGTGLFF.